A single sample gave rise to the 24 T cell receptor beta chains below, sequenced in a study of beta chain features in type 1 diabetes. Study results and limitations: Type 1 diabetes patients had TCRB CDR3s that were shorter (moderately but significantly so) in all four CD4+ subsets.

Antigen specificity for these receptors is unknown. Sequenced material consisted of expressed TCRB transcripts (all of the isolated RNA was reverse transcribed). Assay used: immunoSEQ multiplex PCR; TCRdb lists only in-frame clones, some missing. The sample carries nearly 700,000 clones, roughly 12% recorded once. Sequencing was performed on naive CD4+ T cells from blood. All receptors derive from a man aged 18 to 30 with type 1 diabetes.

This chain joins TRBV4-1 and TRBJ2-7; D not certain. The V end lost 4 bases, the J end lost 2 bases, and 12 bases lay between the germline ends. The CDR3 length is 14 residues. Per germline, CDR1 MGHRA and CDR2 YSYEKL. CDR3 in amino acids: CASSPRTDTYEQYF. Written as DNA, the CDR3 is TGCGCCAGCAGCCCTCGGACCGACACCTACGAGCAGTACTTC.

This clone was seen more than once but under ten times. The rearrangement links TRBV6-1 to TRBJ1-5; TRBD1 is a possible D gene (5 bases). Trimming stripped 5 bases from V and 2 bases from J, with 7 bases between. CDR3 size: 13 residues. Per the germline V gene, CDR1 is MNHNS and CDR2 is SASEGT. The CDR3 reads CASSWDGNQPQHF. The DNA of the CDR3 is TGTGCCAGCAGTTGGGACGGCAATCAGCCCCAGCATTTT.

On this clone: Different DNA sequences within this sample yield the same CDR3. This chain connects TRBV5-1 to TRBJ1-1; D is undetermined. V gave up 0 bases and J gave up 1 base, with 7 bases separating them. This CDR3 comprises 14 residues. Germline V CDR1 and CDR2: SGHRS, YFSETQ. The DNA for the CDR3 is TGCGCCAGCAGCTTGGAAAAGGGGAACACTGAAGCTTTCTTT. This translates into CASSLEKGNTEAFF.

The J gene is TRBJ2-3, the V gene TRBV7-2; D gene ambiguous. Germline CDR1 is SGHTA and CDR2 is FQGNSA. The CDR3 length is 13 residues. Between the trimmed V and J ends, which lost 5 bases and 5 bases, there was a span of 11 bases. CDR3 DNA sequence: TGTGCCAGCAGCCCCCGGGTGGTAGATACGCAGTATTTT. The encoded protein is CASSPRVVDTQYF.

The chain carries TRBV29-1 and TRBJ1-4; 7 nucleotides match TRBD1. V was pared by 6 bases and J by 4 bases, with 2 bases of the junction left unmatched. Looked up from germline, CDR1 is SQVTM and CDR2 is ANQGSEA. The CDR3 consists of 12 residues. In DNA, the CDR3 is TGCAGCGTGGGGACAGATAATGAAAAACTGTTTTTT. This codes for CSVGTDNEKLFF.

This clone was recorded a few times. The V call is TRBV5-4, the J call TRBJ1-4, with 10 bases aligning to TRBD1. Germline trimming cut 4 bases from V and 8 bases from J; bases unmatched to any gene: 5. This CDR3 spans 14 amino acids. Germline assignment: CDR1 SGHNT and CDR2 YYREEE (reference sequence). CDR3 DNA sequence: TGTGCCAGCAGCACCGGGACAGGGGAGGAAAAACTGTTTTTT. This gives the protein CASSTGTGEEKLFF.

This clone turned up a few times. The CDR3 loop is CASPTDRTYEQYF. DNA for the CDR3: TGTGCCAGCCCCACGGACAGGACCTACGAGCAGTACTTC. This chain uses TRBV2 with TRBJ2-7; 7 bases align to TRBD1. After removal of 8 bases from V and 2 bases from J, the junction contained 6 bases not matched to a gene. The germline V gene has CDR1 SNHLY and CDR2 FYNNEI. The CDR3 length is 13 residues.

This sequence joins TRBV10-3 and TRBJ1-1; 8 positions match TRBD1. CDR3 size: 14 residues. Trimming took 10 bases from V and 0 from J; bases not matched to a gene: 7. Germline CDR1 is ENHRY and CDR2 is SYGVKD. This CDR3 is CATGTGGLNTEAFF. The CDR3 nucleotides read TGTGCCACCGGGACAGGAGGATTGAACACTGAAGCTTTCTTT.

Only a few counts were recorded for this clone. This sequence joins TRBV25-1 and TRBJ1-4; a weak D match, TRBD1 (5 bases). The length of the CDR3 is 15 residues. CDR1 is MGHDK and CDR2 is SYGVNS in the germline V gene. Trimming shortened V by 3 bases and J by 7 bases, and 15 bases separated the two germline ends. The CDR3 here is CASSDWTREGEKLFF. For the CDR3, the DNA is TGTGCCAGCAGTGACTGGACAAGGGAGGGTGAAAAACTGTTTTTT. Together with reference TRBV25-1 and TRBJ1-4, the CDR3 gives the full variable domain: EADIYQTPRYLVIGTGKKITLECSQTMGHDKMYWYQQDPGMELHLIHYSYGVNSTEKGDLSSESTVSRIRTEHFPLTLESARPSHTSQYLCASSDWTREGEKLFFGSGTQLSVL.

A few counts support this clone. CDR3 in amino acids: CASSFPGPYEQYF. The DNA for the CDR3 is TGTGCCAGCAGCTTCCCGGGACCCTACGAGCAGTACTTC. The genes are TRBV11-2 and TRBJ2-7; D may match TRBD1 or TRBD2 (5 bases each). The length of the CDR3 is 13 residues. In germline, CDR1 is SGHAT, CDR2 FQNNGV. V was shortened by 3 bases and J by 2 bases, with 8 bases between the two germline ends.

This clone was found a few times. CDR3 DNA sequence: TGTGCCAGCAGCTTTGGGGACGGACTAAACATTCAGTACTTC. Translated, it gives CASSFGDGLNIQYF. The chain combines TRBV13 with TRBJ2-4; D is possibly TRBD1 or TRBD2 (5 bases each). The CDR3 contains 14 residues. From germline, CDR1 is PRHDT and CDR2 FYEKMQ (reference sequence). Trimming removed 3 bases from V and 6 bases from J, with 12 bases in between.

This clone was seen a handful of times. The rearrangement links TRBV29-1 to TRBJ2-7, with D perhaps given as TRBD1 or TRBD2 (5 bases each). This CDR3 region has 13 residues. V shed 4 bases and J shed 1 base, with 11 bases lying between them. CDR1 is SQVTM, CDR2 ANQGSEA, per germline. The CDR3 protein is CSVGDRRSYEQYF. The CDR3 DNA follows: TGCAGCGTTGGGGACCGAAGATCCTACGAGCAGTACTTC.

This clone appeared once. The CDR3 protein is CASSLARQGLTGELFF. The CDR3 bases are TGCGCCAGCAGCTTGGCTCGGCAGGGGCTTACCGGGGAGCTGTTTTTT. The chain employs TRBV5-1 and TRBJ2-2, with a possible D match to TRBD1 (6 bases). The CDR3 sequence is 16 residues long. V gave up 0 bases and J gave up 5 bases, with 14 bases separating them. In germline, CDR1 is SGHRS, CDR2 YFSETQ. Supplemented by reference TRBV5-1 and TRBJ2-2, the full variable domain reads KAGVTQTPRYLIKTRGQQVTLSCSPISGHRSVSWYQQTPGQGLQFLFEYFSETQRNKGNFPGRFSGRQFSNSRSEMNVSTLELGDSALYLCASSLARQGLTGELFFGEGSRLTVL.

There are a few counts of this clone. The CDR3 bases are TGTGCCAGCAGCAACGGGACCGATATCTACGAGCAGTACTTC. This encodes CASSNGTDIYEQYF. V gene TRBV21-1 combines with J gene TRBJ2-7. TRBV21-1 is recorded as a pseudogene. This CDR3 has 14 residues.

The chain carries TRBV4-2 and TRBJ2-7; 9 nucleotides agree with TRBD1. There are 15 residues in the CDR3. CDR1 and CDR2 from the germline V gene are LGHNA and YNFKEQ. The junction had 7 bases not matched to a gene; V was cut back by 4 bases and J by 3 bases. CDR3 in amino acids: CASSRGDRENYEQYF. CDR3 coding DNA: TGTGCCAGCAGCCGCGGGGACAGGGAGAACTACGAGCAGTACTTC.

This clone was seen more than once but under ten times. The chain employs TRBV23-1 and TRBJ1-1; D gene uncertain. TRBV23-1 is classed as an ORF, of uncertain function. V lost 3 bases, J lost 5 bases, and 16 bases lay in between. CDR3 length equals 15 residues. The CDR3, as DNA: TGCGCCAGCAGTCAGGTTGAGGGAATACGAACTGAAGCTTTCTTT. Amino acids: CASSQVEGIRTEAFF.

The CDR3 bases are TGTGCCAGCAGGGGGGAAGGCAATCAGCCCCAGCATTTT. It translates to CASRGEGNQPQHF. The rearrangement links TRBV6-6 to TRBJ1-5, with D perhaps TRBD1 (5 bases). The CDR3 covers 13 residues. The germline gives CDR1 MNHNY, CDR2 SVGAGI (reference sequence). V lost 6 bases, J lost 2 bases, and 8 bases lay in between.

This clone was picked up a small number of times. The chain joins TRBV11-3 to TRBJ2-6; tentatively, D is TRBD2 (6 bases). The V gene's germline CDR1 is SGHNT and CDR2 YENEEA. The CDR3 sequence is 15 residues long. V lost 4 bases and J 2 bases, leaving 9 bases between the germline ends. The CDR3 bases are TGTGCCAGCAGCTCGACTAGTACTGGGGCCAACGTCCTGACTTTC. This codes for CASSSTSTGANVLTF.

CDR3 bases: TGTGCCAGCAGATGGACGGGGAGCGCTGAAGCTTTCTTT. Its protein product is CASRWTGSAEAFF. This rearrangement joins TRBV21-1 to TRBJ1-1. TRBV21-1 counts as a pseudogene. The CDR3 totals 13 residues.

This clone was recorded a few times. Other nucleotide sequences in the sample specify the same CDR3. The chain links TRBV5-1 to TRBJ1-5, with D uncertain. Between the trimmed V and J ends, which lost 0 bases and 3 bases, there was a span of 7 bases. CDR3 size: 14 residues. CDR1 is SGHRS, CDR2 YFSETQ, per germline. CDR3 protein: CASSLDGDNQPQHF. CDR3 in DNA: TGCGCCAGCAGCTTGGATGGAGACAATCAGCCCCAGCATTTT.

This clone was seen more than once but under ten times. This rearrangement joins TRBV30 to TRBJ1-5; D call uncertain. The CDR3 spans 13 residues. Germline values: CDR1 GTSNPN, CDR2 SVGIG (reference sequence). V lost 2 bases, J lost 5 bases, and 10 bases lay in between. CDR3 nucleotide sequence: TGTGCCTGGAGTCCATCAGGAGATCAGCCCCAGCATTTT. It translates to CAWSPSGDQPQHF.

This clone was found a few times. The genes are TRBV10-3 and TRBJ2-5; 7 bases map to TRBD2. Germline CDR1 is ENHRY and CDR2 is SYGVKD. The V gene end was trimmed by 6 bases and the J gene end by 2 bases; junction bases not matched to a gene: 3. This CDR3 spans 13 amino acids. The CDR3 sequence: CAISQREQETQYF. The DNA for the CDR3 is TGTGCCATCAGCCAGCGGGAACAAGAGACCCAGTACTTC.

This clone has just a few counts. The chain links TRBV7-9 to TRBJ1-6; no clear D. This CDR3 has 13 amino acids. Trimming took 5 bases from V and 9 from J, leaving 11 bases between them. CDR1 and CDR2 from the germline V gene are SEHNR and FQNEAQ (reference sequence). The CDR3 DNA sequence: TGTGCCAGCAGCCCCTGGGTCCCTTCACCCCTCCACTTT. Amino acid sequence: CASSPWVPSPLHF.

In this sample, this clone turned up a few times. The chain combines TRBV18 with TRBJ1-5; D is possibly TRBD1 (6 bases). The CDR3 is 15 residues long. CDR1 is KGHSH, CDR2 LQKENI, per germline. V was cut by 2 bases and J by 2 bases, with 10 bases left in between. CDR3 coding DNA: TGTGCCAGCTCACCAAACAGGGCGGGCAATCAGCCCCAGCATTTT. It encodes CASSPNRAGNQPQHF.